This passage covers 23 T cell receptor beta chains from one sample sequenced in a study of cytotoxic CD8 clonotypes in ibrutinib-treated CLL. TCRdb keeps only in-frame clones here, not all; method: immunoSEQ multiplex PCR. The sample yields roughly 220,000 clones, roughly 65% seen once. Sequencing was performed on PBMCs, taken after 12 months of ibrutinib treatment. The receptor source for this set is a human donor with chronic lymphocytic leukemia.

The chain couples TRBV27 to TRBJ2-1, with unresolved D. The CDR3 has 16 amino acids. Germline V gives CDR1 MNHEY, CDR2 SMNVEV (reference sequence). Trimming removed 6 bases from V and 3 bases from J, with 18 bases in between. DNA for the CDR3: TGTGCCAGCAGCGGTCTTTACCCTATGAACTACAATGAGCAGTTCTTC. Its protein is CASSGLYPMNYNEQFF.

This clone was found a few times. V and J are TRBV11-2 and TRBJ1-1, with D possibly TRBD1 on 5 matching bases. V gave up 3 bases and J gave up 7 bases, with 9 bases separating them. The CDR3 covers 12 residues. Germline V CDR1 and CDR2: SGHAT, FQNNGV. The CDR3: CASSFSGREAFF. The CDR3, as DNA: TGTGCCAGCAGCTTTTCGGGGCGTGAAGCTTTCTTT.

This chain joins TRBV21-1 and TRBJ1-4; TRBD1, the table's D call, lacks a check against the DNA. TRBV21-1 is a recognized pseudogene. The CDR3 is 15 residues long. Written as DNA, the CDR3 is TGTGCCAGCAGCAGAGACAGAGTGCTTAATGAAAAACTGTTTTTT. Protein product: CASSRDRVLNEKLFF.

The chain employs TRBV30 and TRBJ1-4, with a weak D call TRBD1 (5 bases). Trimming shortened V by 5 bases and J by 1 base, and 14 bases separated the two germline ends. This CDR3 region has 15 residues. CDR1 and CDR2 from the germline V gene are GTSNPN and SVGIG (reference sequence). The CDR3 DNA reads TGTGCCTGGCAGATGGGGACCCTAACTAATGAAAAACTGTTTTTT. Translation: CAWQMGTLTNEKLFF.

In this sample, this clone turned up a few times. This rearrangement joins TRBV5-6 to TRBJ1-2, with 7 bases identical to TRBD1. The CDR3 runs 15 residues. Trimming cost V 0 bases and J 3 bases; bases outside gene matches: 5. In germline, CDR1 is SGHDT, CDR2 YYEEEE. As DNA, the CDR3 is TGTGCCAGCAGCTTGGGACAGGGCTATGACTATGGCTACACCTTC. Encoded protein: CASSLGQGYDYGYTF.

The rearrangement joins TRBV19 to TRBJ1-4; D is ambiguous. Trimming removed 2 bases from V and 6 bases from J, with 10 bases in between. The CDR3 is 14 amino acids. Germline loops: CDR1 LNHDA, CDR2 SQIVND (reference sequence). The CDR3 nucleotides read TGTGCCAGTAGTATAATTTCAACCCATGAAAAACTGTTTTTT. Translation gives CASSIISTHEKLFF. The full variable domain, its missing parts supplied by reference TRBV19 and TRBJ1-4, is DGGITQSPKYLFRKEGQNVTLSCEQNLNHDAMYWYRQDPGQGLRLIYYSQIVNDFQKGDIAEGYSVSREKKESFPLTVTSAQKNPTAFYLCASSIISTHEKLFFGSGTQLSVL.

The chain employs TRBV7-2 and TRBJ2-2; D is uncertain. V was cut by 0 bases and J by 0 bases, with 8 bases left in between. Germline values: CDR1 SGHTA, CDR2 FQGNSA. The CDR3 has 16 amino acids. CDR3 DNA sequence: TGTGCCAGCAGCTTAGCGGTCATCGCGAACACCGGGGAGCTGTTTTTT. The encoded protein is CASSLAVIANTGELFF.

The chain uses TRBV5-5 and TRBJ2-2; the D is unclear. From germline, CDR1 is SGHKS and CDR2 YYEKEE (reference sequence). The CDR3 has 13 amino acids. Trimming shortened V by 1 base and J by 3 bases, and 4 bases separated the two germline ends. The CDR3 sequence is CASSLKDTGELFF. The DNA for the CDR3 is TGTGCCAGCAGCTTGAAGGACACCGGGGAGCTGTTTTTT.

The chain joins TRBV18 to TRBJ2-2; D is unresolved. CDR1 is KGHSH and CDR2 is LQKENI in the germline V gene. The CDR3 extends over 12 amino acids. V lost 6 bases and J lost 4, with 6 bases in between. CDR3 in amino acids: CASSWGTGELFF. CDR3 DNA sequence: TGTGCCAGCTCGTGGGGCACCGGGGAGCTGTTTTTT. Full variable domain (outside the CDR3, taken from reference TRBV18 and TRBJ2-2): NAGVMQNPRHLVRRRGQEARLRCSPMKGHSHVYWYRQLPEEGLKFMVYLQKENIIDESGMPKERFSAEFPKEGPSILRIQQVVRGDSAAYFCASSWGTGELFFGEGSRLTVL.

The chain carries TRBV5-1 and TRBJ2-3; maybe TRBD2 (6 bases). Trimming cost V 4 bases and J 2 bases, with 11 bases left between them. The length of the CDR3 is 14 residues. CDR1 and CDR2 from the germline V gene are SGHRS and YFSETQ. The CDR3 spells CASSGGLNTDTQYF. CDR3 coding DNA: TGCGCCAGCAGCGGGGGACTCAACACAGATACGCAGTATTTT.

The chain joins TRBV30 to TRBJ1-5; TRBD1 matches 9 bases. V trimming: 4 bases; J trimming: 1 base; junction bases outside the gene matches: 8. The CDR3 runs to 16 residues. The germline gives CDR1 GTSNPN, CDR2 SVGIG (reference sequence). The CDR3 region is CAWTRGDRVSNQPQHF. CDR3 in DNA: TGTGCCTGGACGAGGGGGGACAGGGTGAGCAATCAGCCCCAGCATTTT.

This clone was counted a single time. The V and J genes are TRBV5-1 and TRBJ1-2, with no clear D. Trimming left V 9 bases short and J 7 bases short, with 19 bases between. The CDR3 has 13 residues. From germline, CDR1 is SGHRS and CDR2 YFSETQ. The CDR3 region is CAISEERSSGYTF. As DNA, the CDR3 is TGCGCCATATCAGAGGAAAGGTCTTCTGGCTACACCTTC.

This clone has at least ten counts. This chain uses TRBV10-2 with TRBJ2-2; D gene ambiguous. V was clipped by 5 bases and J by 7 bases, with 5 bases between them. The CDR3 is 11 amino acids. Germline CDR1 WSHSY, CDR2 SAAADI. The CDR3, as DNA: TGCGCCAGCAGTTGGATCGGGGAGCTGTTTTTT. This translates into CASSWIGELFF.

This sequence joins TRBV30 and TRBJ2-7; 8 nucleotides agree with TRBD2. CDR3 length: 15 residues. The V gene's germline CDR1 is GTSNPN and CDR2 SVGIG (reference sequence). With 4 bases clipped from V and 1 base from J, the junction kept 9 bases outside the gene matches. The CDR3 coding sequence is TGTGCCTGGACGCGGGAGACGGGGGGGTCCTACGAGCAGTACTTC. Translated, it gives CAWTRETGGSYEQYF. The full variable domain, with the rest looked up from reference TRBV30 and TRBJ2-7, is SQTIHQWPATLVQPVGSPLSLECTVEGTSNPNLYWYRQAAGRGLQLLFYSVGIGQISSEVPQNLSASRPQDRQFILSSKKLLLSDSGFYLCAWTRETGGSYEQYFGPGTRLTVT.

The sample holds a few counts of this clone. The rearrangement links TRBV30 to TRBJ1-6, with 9 bases identical to TRBD1. This CDR3 comprises 13 residues. The germline V gene has CDR1 GTSNPN and CDR2 SVGIG (reference sequence). V dropped 5 bases and J dropped 13; count of bases not matched to a gene: 9. The CDR3 nucleotides are TGTGCCTGGGAAGGGACAGGGAGGAATCCCCTCCACTTT. Translating it yields CAWEGTGRNPLHF.

This clone was recorded only once. V is TRBV2 and J is TRBJ1-2; D gene ambiguous. The CDR3 sequence is 12 residues long. In germline, CDR1 is SNHLY, CDR2 FYNNEI. V was pared by 4 bases and J by 5 bases, with 8 bases between. CDR3 amino acids: CASSAKGYGYTF. The DNA for the CDR3 is TGTGCCAGCAGTGCTAAAGGTTATGGCTACACCTTC.

The rearrangement uses TRBV7-2 and TRBJ1-5; TRBD1 aligns across 7 bases. The CDR3 consists of 18 residues. Germline-derived CDR1 and CDR2 are SGHTA and FQGNSA. The trim removed 4 bases at V and 0 bases at J, leaving 12 bases unmatched. CDR3 DNA sequence: TGTGCCAGCAGCTCCGACCTACAGGGGCCTAATAGCAATCAGCCCCAGCATTTT. The encoded protein is CASSSDLQGPNSNQPQHF. Using reference TRBV7-2 and TRBJ1-5 for the parts outside the CDR3, the full variable domain is GAGVSQSPSNKVTEKGKDVELRCDPISGHTALYWYRQSLGQGLEFLIYFQGNSAPDKSGLPSDRFSAERTGGSVSTLTIQRTQQEDSAVYLCASSSDLQGPNSNQPQHFGDGTRLSIL.

This chain uses TRBV29-1 with TRBJ2-7, with D uncertain. The CDR3 sequence is 12 residues long. The germline gives CDR1 SQVTM, CDR2 ANQGSEA. Deletions cut 6 bases from V and 5 bases from J, with 14 bases between. The CDR3 coding sequence is TGCAGCGTCGGTGATCTGGGCCACGAGCAGTACTTC. It translates to CSVGDLGHEQYF.

This clone was detected only once. The genes are TRBV28 and TRBJ2-1, with D perhaps matching TRBD2 (5 bases). This CDR3 comprises 12 residues. Germline assignment: CDR1 MDHEN and CDR2 SYDVKM. V was trimmed by 6 bases and J by 7 bases, leaving 10 bases between them. CDR3 coding DNA: TGTGCCAGCAGGGTCACGGGGAATGAGCAGTTCTTC. Translation: CASRVTGNEQFF.

The J gene is TRBJ2-7, the V gene TRBV9, with 7 bases matching TRBD1. This CDR3 has 13 amino acids. After removal of 3 bases from V and 9 bases from J, the junction contained 9 bases not matched to a gene. The V gene's germline CDR1 is SGDLS and CDR2 YYNGEE. This CDR3 is CASSASTGSGQYF. CDR3 DNA sequence: TGTGCCAGCAGCGCCTCGACAGGGTCCGGGCAGTACTTC.

The chain recombines TRBV30 with TRBJ1-5, with 7 bases fitting TRBD1. The V gene end was trimmed by 0 bases and the J gene end by 3 bases; junction bases not matched to a gene: 14. CDR3 length: 18 residues. Germline V gene sequence: CDR1 GTSNPN, CDR2 SVGIG (reference sequence). The DNA for the CDR3 is TGTGCCTGGAGTGTACTTAGGGGGGACAGAATCTCCAATCAGCCCCAGCATTTT. The encoded protein is CAWSVLRGDRISNQPQHF.

The chain is built from TRBV29-1 and TRBJ2-6; TRBD1 matches at 7 bases. The CDR3 extends over 17 amino acids. V shed 3 bases, J shed 0 bases, and the junction held 8 bases outside the gene matches. Germline V lookup: CDR1 SQVTM, CDR2 ANQGSEA. In DNA, the CDR3 is TGCAGCGTTGAGCCCCCAGACAGGGCCTCTGGGGCCAACGTCCTGACTTTC. Translation gives CSVEPPDRASGANVLTF.

The chain is built from TRBV27 and TRBJ1-3; tentatively, D is TRBD1 (6 bases). The length of the CDR3 is 13 residues. Germline V CDR1 and CDR2: MNHEY, SMNVEV (reference sequence). V lost 5 bases and J 10 bases, leaving 15 bases between the germline ends. CDR3 bases: TGTGCCAGCAGTCGACAGGATCGGAGAACCATATATTTT. It is translated as CASSRQDRRTIYF.